This is a list of T cell receptor beta chains from one sample in a study of blood T cell repertoires in COVID-19. Clones were read by immunoSEQ multiplex PCR, and TCRdb kept only the in-frame ones, dropping some. The table records roughly 310,000 clones, 70% to 90% of them present only once. The specimen was PBMCs or T cells enriched from blood (not recorded which). The receptors shown here come from a woman aged 40-49 years who had recovered from COVID-19. CDR3s include the opening cysteine and the closing phenylalanine or tryptophan. The order of the fields is J gene, V gene, clone size, D gene, CDR3 protein, CDR3 DNA. The D gene is left open where the match is weak. Clone size is given for some rows only: seen once, a few or many times, or a class if the clone is expanded.

TRBJ1-1,TRBV6-4,NA,NA,CASSDSGSGEAFF,TGTGCCAGCAGTGACTCCGGTTCAGGAGAAGCTTTCTTT
TRBJ1-1,TRBV27,NA,TRBD1,CATSGQGANTEAFF,TGTGCCACCAGCGGACAGGGGGCGAACACTGAAGCTTTCTTT
TRBJ2-7,TRBV19,NA,NA,CASSPLAVGVEQYF,TGTGCCAGTAGCCCCTTGGCCGTAGGGGTGGAGCAGTACTTC
TRBJ2-1,TRBV18,NA,NA,CASSPWIQRNYNEQFF,TGTGCCAGCTCACCATGGATCCAGCGGAATTACAATGAGCAGTTCTTC
TRBJ1-6,TRBV5-1,NA,NA,CASSWGRENNSPLHF,TGCGCCAGCAGCTGGGGGAGGGAGAATAATTCACCCCTCCACTTT
TRBJ1-5,TRBV7-2,NA,NA,CASSLRGDSNQPQHF,TGTGCCAGCAGCCTACGGGGAGATAGCAATCAGCCCCAGCATTTT
TRBJ2-6,TRBV24-1,NA,NA,CATSDRTPSGANVLTF,TGTGCCACCAGTGACCGCACACCCTCTGGGGCCAACGTCCTGACTTTC
TRBJ1-6,TRBV27,NA,NA,CASSLRGNYNSPLHF,TGTGCCAGCAGTTTGCGGGGGAACTATAATTCACCCCTCCACTTT
TRBJ2-3,TRBV6-2/TRBV6-3,NA,TRBD2,CASSYGLAGSPDTQYF,TGTGCCAGCAGTTACGGGCTAGCGGGGAGTCCAGATACGCAGTATTTT
TRBJ1-5,TRBV2,NA,NA,CASSEYFPNQPQHF,TGTGCCAGCAGTGAATATTTCCCGAATCAGCCCCAGCATTTT
TRBJ2-5,TRBV3-1/TRBV3-2,NA,NA,CASSQDMETQYF,TGTGCCAGCAGCCAAGACATGGAGACCCAGTACTTC
TRBJ2-1,TRBV21-1,once,NA,CASSNCRLADLNEQFF,TGTGCCAGCAGCAATTGTCGGCTAGCGGACCTCAATGAGCAGTTCTTC
TRBJ2-1,TRBV24-1,NA,TRBD2,CATSDLRLAVNNEQFF,TGTGCCACCAGTGATTTGCGTCTAGCGGTTAACAATGAGCAGTTCTTC
TRBJ1-2,TRBV7-9,once,NA,CASSSSAGINYGYTF,TGTGCCAGCAGCTCTAGCGCGGGAATTAACTATGGCTACACCTTC
TRBJ2-3,TRBV20-1,few,NA,CSASLTQYF,TGCAGTGCTAGTTTAACGCAGTATTTT
TRBJ2-7,TRBV2,NA,TRBD2,CASSLVAGGPYEQYF,TGTGCCAGCTCCCTTGTAGCGGGGGGACCTTACGAGCAGTACTTC